This T cell receptor (beta chain) emerged from a study of technical replicates of blood from a few donors. Produced via immunoSEQ multiplex PCR; TCRdb's table is partial and in-frame only. The data hold tens of thousands of clones, with 85% to 95% observed a single time. CDR1 and CDR2 from the germline V gene are MNHEY and SVGAGI. This CDR3 is built from 13 residues. The ends were cut back, 6 bases at V and 15 bases at J, with 20 bases in the middle. The material sequenced was T cells isolated from PBMCs. The sequence was obtained from a human donor in good health. J is TRBJ1-4 and V is TRBV6-5, with a weak D call TRBD1 (5 bases). Here the CDR3 DNA reads TGTGCCAGCAGACCTCCTGATGGACTAGGGGTGTTTTTT. Translated, it gives CASRPPDGLGVFF.